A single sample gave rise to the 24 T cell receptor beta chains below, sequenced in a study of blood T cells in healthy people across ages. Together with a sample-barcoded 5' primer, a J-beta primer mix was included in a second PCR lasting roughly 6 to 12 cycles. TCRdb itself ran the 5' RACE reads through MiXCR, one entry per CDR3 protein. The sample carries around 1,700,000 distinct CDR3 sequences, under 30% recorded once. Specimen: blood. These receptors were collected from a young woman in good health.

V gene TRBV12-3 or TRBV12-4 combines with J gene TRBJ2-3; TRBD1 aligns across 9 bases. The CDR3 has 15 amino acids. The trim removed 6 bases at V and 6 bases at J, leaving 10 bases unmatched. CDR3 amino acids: CASRPGQGGVDTQYF. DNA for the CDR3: TGTGCCAGCAGACCGGGACAGGGAGGTGTGGATACGCAGTATTTT.

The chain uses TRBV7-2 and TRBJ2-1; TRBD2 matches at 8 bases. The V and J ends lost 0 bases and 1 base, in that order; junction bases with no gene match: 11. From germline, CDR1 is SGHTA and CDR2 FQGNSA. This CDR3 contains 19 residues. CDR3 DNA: TGTGCCAGCAGCTTAGCCGGGGGGGGTTTAGCGGGGTCCTACAATGAGCAGTTCTTC. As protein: CASSLAGGGLAGSYNEQFF.

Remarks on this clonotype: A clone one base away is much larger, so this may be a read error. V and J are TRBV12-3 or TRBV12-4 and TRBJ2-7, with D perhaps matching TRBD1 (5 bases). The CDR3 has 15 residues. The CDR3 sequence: CANSLWPGKAYEQYF. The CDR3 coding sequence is TGTGCCAACAGTTTATGGCCAGGGAAGGCCTACGAGCAGTACTTC.

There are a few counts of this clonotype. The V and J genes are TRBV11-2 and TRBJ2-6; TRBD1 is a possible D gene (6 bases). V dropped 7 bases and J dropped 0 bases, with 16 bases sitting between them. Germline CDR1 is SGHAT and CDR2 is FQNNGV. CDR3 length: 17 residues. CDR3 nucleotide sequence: TGTGCCAGCACCAAACGAGGCAGGGGCTCTGGGGCCAACGTCCTGACTTTC. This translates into CASTKRGRGSGANVLTF.

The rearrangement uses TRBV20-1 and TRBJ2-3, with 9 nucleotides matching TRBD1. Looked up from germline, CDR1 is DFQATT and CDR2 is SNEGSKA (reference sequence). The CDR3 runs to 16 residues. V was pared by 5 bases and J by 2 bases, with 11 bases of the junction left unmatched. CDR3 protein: CSARSTGTGITDTQYF. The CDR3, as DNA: TGCAGTGCTCGCAGTACCGGGACAGGGATCACAGATACGCAGTATTTT.

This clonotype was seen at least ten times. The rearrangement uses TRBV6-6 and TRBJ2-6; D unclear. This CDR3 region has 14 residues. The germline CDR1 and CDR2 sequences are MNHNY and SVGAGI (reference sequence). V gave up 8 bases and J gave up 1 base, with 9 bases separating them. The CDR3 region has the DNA TGTGCCAGCGCTATGGATTCTGGGGCCAACGTCCTGACTTTC. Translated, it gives CASAMDSGANVLTF.

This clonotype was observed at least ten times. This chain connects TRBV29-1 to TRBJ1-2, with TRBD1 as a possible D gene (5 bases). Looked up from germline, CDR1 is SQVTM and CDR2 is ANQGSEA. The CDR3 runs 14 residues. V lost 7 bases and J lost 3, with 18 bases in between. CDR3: CSASGAGLDYGYTF. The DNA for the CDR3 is TGCAGCGCCTCGGGCGCAGGGCTGGACTATGGCTACACCTTC.

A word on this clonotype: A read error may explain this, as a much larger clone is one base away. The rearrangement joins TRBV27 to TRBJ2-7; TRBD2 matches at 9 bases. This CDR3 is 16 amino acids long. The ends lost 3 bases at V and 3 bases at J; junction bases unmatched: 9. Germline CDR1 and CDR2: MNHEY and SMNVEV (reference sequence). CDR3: CASSLRGGRGLYEQYF. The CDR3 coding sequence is TGTGCCAGCAGTTTGAGGGGCGGGAGGGGGCTCTACGAGCAGTACTTC.

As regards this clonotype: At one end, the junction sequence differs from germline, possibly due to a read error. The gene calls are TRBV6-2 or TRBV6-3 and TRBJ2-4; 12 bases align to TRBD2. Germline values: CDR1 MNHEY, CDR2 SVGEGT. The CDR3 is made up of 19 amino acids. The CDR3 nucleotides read TGTGCCAGCAGTTACTCCGACCAGACTAGCGGGGGATCCAAAAAGATTCAGTACTTC. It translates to CASSYSDQTSGGSKKIQYF.

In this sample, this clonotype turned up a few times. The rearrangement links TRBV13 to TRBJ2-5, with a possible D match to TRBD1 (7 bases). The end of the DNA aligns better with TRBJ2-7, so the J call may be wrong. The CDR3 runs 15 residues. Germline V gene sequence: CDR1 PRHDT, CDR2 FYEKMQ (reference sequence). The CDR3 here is CASSLQGGVTYEQYF. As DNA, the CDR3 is TGTGCCAGCAGCTTACAGGGGGGAGTAACCTACGAGCAGTACTTC.

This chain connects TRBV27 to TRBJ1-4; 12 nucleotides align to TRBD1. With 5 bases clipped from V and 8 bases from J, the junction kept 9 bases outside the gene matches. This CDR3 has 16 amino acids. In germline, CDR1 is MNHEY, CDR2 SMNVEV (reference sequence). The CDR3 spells CASSRGTGGPREKLFF. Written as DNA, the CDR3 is TGTGCCAGCAGTAGGGGGACAGGGGGCCCCAGAGAAAAACTGTTTTTT.

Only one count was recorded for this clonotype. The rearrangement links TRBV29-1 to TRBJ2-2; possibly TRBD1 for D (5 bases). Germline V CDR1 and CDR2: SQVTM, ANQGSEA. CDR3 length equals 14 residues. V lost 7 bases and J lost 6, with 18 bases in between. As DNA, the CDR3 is TGCAGCGCCCAATGGGCCAGGGTCGCCGGGGAGCTGTTTTTT. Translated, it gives CSAQWARVAGELFF.

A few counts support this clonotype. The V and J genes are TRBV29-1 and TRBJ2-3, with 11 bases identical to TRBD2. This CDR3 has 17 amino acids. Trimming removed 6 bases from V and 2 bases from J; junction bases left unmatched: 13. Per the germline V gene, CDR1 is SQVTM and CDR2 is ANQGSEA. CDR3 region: CSVSGFTSGGVTDTQYF. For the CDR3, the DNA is TGCAGCGTCTCAGGTTTTACTAGCGGGGGTGTCACAGATACGCAGTATTTT.

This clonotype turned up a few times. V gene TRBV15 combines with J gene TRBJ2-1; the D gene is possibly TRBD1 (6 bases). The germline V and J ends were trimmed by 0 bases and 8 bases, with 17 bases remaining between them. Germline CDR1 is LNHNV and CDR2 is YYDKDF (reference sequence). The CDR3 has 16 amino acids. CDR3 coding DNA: TGTGCCACCAGCAGAGATCCCCAGGGGAAAGTAGATGAGCAGTTCTTC. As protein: CATSRDPQGKVDEQFF. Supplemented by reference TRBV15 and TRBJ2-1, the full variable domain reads DAMVIQNPRYQVTQFGKPVTLSCSQTLNHNVMYWYQQKSSQAPKLLFHYYDKDFNNEADTPDNFQSRRPNTSFCFLDIRSPGLGDTAMYLCATSRDPQGKVDEQFFGPGTRLTVL.

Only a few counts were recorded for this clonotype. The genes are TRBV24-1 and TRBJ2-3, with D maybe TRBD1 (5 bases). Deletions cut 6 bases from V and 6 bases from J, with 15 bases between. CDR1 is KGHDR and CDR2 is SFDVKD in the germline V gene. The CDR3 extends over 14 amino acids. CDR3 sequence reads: CATSKTGRVDTQYF. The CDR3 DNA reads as TGTGCCACCAGTAAGACTGGCAGGGTGGATACGCAGTATTTT.

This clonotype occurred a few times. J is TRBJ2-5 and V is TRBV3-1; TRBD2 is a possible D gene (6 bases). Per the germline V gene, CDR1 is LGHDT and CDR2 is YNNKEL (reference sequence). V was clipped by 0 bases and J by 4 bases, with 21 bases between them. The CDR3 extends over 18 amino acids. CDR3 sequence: CASSQDISGASSGETQYF. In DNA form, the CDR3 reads TGTGCCAGCAGCCAAGATATTAGCGGCGCCTCCTCGGGAGAGACCCAGTACTTC.

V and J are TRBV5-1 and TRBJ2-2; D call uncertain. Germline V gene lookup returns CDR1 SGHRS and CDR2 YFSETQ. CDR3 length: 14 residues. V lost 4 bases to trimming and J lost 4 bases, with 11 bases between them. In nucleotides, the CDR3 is TGCGCCAGCAGCCCGACCTTATTCACCGGGGAGCTGTTTTTT. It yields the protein CASSPTLFTGELFF.

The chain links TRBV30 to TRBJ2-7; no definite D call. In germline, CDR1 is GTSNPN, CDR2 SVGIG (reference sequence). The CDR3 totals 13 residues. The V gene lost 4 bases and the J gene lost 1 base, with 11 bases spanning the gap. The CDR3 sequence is CAWTGRMSYEQYF. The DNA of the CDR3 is TGTGCCTGGACAGGACGGATGTCCTACGAGCAGTACTTC.

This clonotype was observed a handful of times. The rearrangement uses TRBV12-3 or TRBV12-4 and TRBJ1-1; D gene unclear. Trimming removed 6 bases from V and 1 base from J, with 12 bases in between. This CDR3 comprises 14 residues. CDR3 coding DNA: TGTGCCAGCAGGGGGTTACGGAAGAACACTGAAGCTTTCTTT. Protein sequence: CASRGLRKNTEAFF.

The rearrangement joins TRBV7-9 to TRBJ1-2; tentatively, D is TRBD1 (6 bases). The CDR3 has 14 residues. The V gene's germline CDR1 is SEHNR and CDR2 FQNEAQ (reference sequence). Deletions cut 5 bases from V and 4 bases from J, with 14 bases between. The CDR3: CASSPRDTFYGYTF. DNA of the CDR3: TGTGCCAGCAGCCCCCGGGACACATTCTATGGCTACACCTTC.

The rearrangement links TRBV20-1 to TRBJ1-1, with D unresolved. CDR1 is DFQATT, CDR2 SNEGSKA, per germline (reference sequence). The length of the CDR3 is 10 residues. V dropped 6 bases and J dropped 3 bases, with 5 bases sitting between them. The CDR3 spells CSAYYTEAFF. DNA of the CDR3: TGCAGTGCCTACTACACTGAAGCTTTCTTT.

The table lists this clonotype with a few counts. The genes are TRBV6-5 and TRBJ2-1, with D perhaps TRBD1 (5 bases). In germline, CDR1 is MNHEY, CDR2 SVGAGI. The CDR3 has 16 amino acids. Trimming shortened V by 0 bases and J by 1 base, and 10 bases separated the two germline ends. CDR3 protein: CASSYSWQGSYNEQFF. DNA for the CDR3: TGTGCCAGCAGTTACTCTTGGCAGGGATCCTACAATGAGCAGTTCTTC.

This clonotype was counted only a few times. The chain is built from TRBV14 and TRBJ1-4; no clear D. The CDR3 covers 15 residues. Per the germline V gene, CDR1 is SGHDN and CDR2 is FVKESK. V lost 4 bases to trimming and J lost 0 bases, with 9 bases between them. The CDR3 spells CASSRSYATNEKLFF. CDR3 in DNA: TGTGCCAGCAGCCGCAGCTACGCAACTAATGAAAAACTGTTTTTT.

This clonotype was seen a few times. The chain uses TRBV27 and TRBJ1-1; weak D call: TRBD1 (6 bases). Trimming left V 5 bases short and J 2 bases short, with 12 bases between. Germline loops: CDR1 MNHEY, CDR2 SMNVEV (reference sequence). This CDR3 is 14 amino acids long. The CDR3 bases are TGTGCCAGCAGTATGGGACACCTCAACACTGAAGCTTTCTTT. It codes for CASSMGHLNTEAFF.